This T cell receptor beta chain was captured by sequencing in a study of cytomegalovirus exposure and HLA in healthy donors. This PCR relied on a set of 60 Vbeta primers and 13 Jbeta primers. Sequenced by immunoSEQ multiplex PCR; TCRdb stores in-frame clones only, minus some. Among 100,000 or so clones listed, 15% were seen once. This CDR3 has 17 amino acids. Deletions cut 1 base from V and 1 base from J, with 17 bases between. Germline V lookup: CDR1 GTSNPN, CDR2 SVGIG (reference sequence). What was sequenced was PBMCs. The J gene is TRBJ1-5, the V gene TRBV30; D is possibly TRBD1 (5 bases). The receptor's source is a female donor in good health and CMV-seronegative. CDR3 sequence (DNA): TGTGCCTGGAGTGGGGGCCGGGGAGGGAGAAGCAATCAGCCCCAGCATTTT. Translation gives CAWSGGRGGRSNQPQHF.